This TCR beta chain is drawn from a study of cytomegalovirus exposure and HLA in healthy donors. The CDR3 has 17 amino acids. Looked up from germline, CDR1 is MNHEY and CDR2 is SMNVEV (reference sequence). V gave up 0 bases and J gave up 9 bases; unmatched junction bases: 16. PCR amplification relied on 60 Vbeta primers (plus 13 Jbeta primers). Profiling relied on immunoSEQ multiplex PCR, and the TCRdb table lists in-frame clones only, not all of them. The sample totals approximately 92,000 clones. The specimen was PBMCs. The clonotype was recovered from a woman aged 30 to 39 in good health and CMV-seronegative. V and J are TRBV27 and TRBJ2-5, with 7 bases fitting TRBD2. The CDR3 sequence: CASSLSIGEGRGKAQYF. CDR3 bases: TGTGCCAGCAGTTTATCGATTGGGGAGGGAAGGGGAAAGGCCCAGTACTTC.